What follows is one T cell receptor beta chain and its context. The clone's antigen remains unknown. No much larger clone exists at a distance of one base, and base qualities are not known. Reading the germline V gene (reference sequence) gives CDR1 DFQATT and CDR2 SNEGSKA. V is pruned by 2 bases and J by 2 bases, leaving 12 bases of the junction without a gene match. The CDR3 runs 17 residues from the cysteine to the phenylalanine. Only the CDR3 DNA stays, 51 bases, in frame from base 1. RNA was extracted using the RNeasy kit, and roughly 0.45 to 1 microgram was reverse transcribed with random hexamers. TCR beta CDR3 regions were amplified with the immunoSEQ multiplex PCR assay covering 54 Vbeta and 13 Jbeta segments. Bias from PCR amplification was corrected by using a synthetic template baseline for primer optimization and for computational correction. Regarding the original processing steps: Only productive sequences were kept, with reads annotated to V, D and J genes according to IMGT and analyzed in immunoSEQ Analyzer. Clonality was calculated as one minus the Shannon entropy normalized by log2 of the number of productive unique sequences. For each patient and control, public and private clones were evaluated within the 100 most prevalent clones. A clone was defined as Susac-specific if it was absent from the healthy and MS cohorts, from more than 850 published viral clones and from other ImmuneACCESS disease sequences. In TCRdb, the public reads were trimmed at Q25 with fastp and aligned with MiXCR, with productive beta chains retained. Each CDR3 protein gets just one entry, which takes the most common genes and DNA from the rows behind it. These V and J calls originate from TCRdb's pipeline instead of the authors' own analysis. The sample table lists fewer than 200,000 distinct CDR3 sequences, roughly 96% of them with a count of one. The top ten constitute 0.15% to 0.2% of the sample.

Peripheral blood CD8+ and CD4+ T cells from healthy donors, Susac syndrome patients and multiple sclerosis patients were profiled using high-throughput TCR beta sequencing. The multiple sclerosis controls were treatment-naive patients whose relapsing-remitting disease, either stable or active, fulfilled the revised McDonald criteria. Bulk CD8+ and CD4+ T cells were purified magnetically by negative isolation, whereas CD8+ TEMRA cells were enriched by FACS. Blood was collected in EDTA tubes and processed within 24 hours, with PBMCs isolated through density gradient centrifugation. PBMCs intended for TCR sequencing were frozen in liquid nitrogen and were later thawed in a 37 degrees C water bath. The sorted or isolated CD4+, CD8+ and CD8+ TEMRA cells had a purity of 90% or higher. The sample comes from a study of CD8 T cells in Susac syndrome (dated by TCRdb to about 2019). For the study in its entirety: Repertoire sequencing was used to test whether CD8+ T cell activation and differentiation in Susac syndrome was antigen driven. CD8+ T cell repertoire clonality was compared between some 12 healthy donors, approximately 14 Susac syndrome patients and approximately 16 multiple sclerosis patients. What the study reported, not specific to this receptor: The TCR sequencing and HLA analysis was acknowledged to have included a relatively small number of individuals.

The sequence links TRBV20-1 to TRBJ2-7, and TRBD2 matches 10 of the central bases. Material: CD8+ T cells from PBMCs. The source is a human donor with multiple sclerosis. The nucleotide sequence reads TGCAGTGCTAGATGGACTAGCGGCAGTCCGTTACCCTACGAGCAGTACTTC. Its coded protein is CSARWTSGSPLPYEQYF.